What follows describes a single T cell receptor (beta chain). Its antigen is not yet known. The record has no base qualities; no much larger clone is one base away. The sample originates from a study of blood T cell repertoires in COVID-19 (dated by TCRdb to about 2020). Concerning the study at large: The collaborator samples originated in the United States, Italy and Spain and spanned the acute and convalescent phases of COVID-19. The prospective study material was composed of cDNA or gDNA derived from T cells, B-cell-depleted T cells, or PBMCs. The dataset comprised deeply sampled blood TCRbeta repertoires from subjects exposed to, actively infected with, or recovered from COVID-19. The repertoires were released in a freely available public database meant as a resource for research on the immune response to SARS-CoV-2. Samples were obtained from the ongoing ImmuneRACE study (first 160 participants) and from 1,254 subjects provided by 6 global collaborators. Nearly every sample came with metadata listing a de-identified subject ID, COVID-19 status, age in years and sex. HLA class I and class II types, where available, came from metadata supplied by the sample provider rather than from assay-based typing.

The CDR3 goes from the cysteine to the phenylalanine over 14 residues. Solely the CDR3 DNA is kept, with 42 bases framed from the first base. Taken from the germline V gene, the CDR1 and CDR2 loops are MNHEY and SVGAGI. V and J lose 10 bases and 0 bases, and a span of 13 bases separates them. TCRbeta CDR3 regions were amplified from genomic DNA by means of the immunoSEQ Assay, a bias-controlled multiplex PCR. Per the authors' processing: Nucleated cell counts per sample were estimated from amplification of reference gene primers within the assay. To quantify the absolute abundance of each unique TCRbeta CDR3 rearrangement, sequence reads were collapsed and filtered. Productive Simpson clonality was computed per sample as the square root of Simpson's diversity index over productive rearrangements. The clones in this table, taken by TCRdb from immuneACCESS, are in-frame only. Not every clone is retained; where verified, under half of the shortfall comes from an unresolved V gene, and the cause of the rest is unknown. Clone size and the V and J calls come from that table; the DNA yielded D and trimming. The sample data list 110,000 to 150,000 clones, and 78% of these were observed just once. 5.5% to 7% of the sample is taken by the ten largest.

The paper as a whole reports these results and caveats: The amount of clinical and demographic metadata varied by source and participant and was provided uncurated.

Enrolling through a virtual design, the prospective study's participants ranged in age from roughly 18 to 100 years and lived across 24 United States geographic areas. In the prospective study, cohorts were assigned on the basis of participant-reported clinical history obtained from a screening survey and a study questionnaire. Recovered participants in ImmuneRACE Cohort 3 were defined by two consecutive negative NP/OP PCR tests, clearance by a healthcare professional, or resolution of symptoms. In the prospective study, whole blood, serum and a nasopharyngeal or oropharyngeal swab were collected from each participant by mobile phlebotomists. Prospective study participants could optionally give additional blood draws and questionnaires over an approximately 2-month period. Blood samples from the prospective study were shipped frozen or at room temperature prior to DNA extraction.

The sequenced sample was PBMCs or T cells enriched from blood (not recorded which). The clonotype comes from a woman aged 45-59 years who had recovered from COVID-19. The sequence links TRBV6-5 to TRBJ1-3, with no confident D gene call. The DNA sequence is as follows: TGTGCCACCAGAGTAGGAGGCTCTGGAAACACCATATATTTT. Its protein reads: CATRVGGSGNTIYF.